The 6 T cell receptor beta chains in this list originate from one sample, sequenced in a study of post-analysis software for immune sequencing data. These receptors are not linked to any known antigen. Incorporated into the TCR beta cDNA libraries were unique molecular identifiers, which served to reduce PCR and sequencing biases. Via MiXCR, TCRdb re-called the PCR reads, giving one row per CDR3 protein. The profile shows 740,000 or so distinct CDR3 sequences, roughly half of them singletons. Study-level results: Patients used about 5 TRBV segments, including TRBV5-6, TRBV5-1 and TRBV20-1, more often than controls.

Sequences were obtained from blood. The receptors originated from a girl aged 10 to 17 with multiple sclerosis.

The chain couples TRBV10-3 to TRBJ2-4; the match to TRBD1 covers 7 bases. The J call could be wrong; TRBJ2-5 is a better fit for the DNA end. The CDR3 covers 12 residues. The germline V gene encodes CDR1 ENHRY and CDR2 SYGVKD. CDR3: CAIRSTGETQYF. As DNA, the CDR3 is TGTGCCATCAGGTCGACAGGGGAGACCCAGTACTTC.

The chain combines TRBV5-1 with TRBJ2-5; D remains unclear. The germline V and J ends were trimmed by 1 base and 11 bases, with 12 bases remaining between them. Germline CDR1 is SGHRS and CDR2 is YFSETQ. The length of the CDR3 is 12 residues. The CDR3 nucleotides are TGCGCCAGCAGCTTGTCTCGCGAGGTGCAGTACTTC. Translation: CASSLSREVQYF.

This clonotype has only a few counts. The V gene is TRBV7-2, the J gene TRBJ1-2; 7 bases match TRBD1. Germline loops: CDR1 SGHTA, CDR2 FQGNSA. The CDR3 contains 15 residues. V lost 5 bases to trimming and J lost 7 bases; unmatched junction nucleotides: 13. CDR3 sequence (DNA): TGTGCCAGCAGCCTCGTGGGACAGATGTCGGGTGGCTACACCTTC. This sequence encodes CASSLVGQMSGGYTF.

Only a few counts were recorded for this clonotype. The chain uses TRBV7-2 and TRBJ2-3; D call uncertain. Trimming removed 3 bases from V and 1 base from J, with 8 bases in between. Germline CDR1 SGHTA, CDR2 FQGNSA. The CDR3 sequence is 14 residues long. The CDR3 DNA follows: TGTGCCAGCAGCTTGGTACCTCGCACAGATACGCAGTATTTT. As protein: CASSLVPRTDTQYF. The entire variable domain, with the rest obtained from reference TRBV7-2 and TRBJ2-3, is as follows: GAGVSQSPSNKVTEKGKDVELRCDPISGHTALYWYRQSLGQGLEFLIYFQGNSAPDKSGLPSDRFSAERTGGSVSTLTIQRTQQEDSAVYLCASSLVPRTDTQYFGPGTRLTVL.

This clonotype was seen more than once but under ten times. The chain uses TRBV20-1 and TRBJ2-1; 14 bases line up with TRBD2. Germline V gene sequence: CDR1 DFQATT, CDR2 SNEGSKA (reference sequence). V shed 3 bases and J 4 bases; nucleotides not matched to a gene: 11. The CDR3 is made up of 18 amino acids. Here the CDR3 DNA reads TGCAGTGCTAGGGGACTAGCGGGAGTGCCCCAGATATACAATGAGCAGTTCTTC. Its protein product is CSARGLAGVPQIYNEQFF.

The CDR3 DNA sequence: TGCAGCGTTGAAGGGGCAGGGATCAGCGGTGGCTACACCTTC. This gives the protein CSVEGAGISGGYTF. V gene TRBV29-1 combines with J gene TRBJ1-2; D possibly corresponds to TRBD1 (5 bases). The CDR3 totals 14 residues. Germline V gene lookup returns CDR1 SQVTM and CDR2 ANQGSEA. The V gene lost 1 base and the J gene lost 7 bases, with 16 bases spanning the gap. The whole variable domain, remainder taken from reference TRBV29-1 and TRBJ1-2, is SAVISQKPSRDICQRGTSLTIQCQVDSQVTMMFWYRQQPGQSLTLIATANQGSEATYESGFVIDKFPISRPNLTFSTLTVSNMSPEDSSIYLCSVEGAGISGGYTFGSGTRLTVV.